This T cell receptor beta chain was identified in a study of vaccination and CD4 T cells after COVID-19. Study information: Overlapping spike peptides of SARS-CoV-2, HCoV-NL63, HCoV-OC43 and HCoV-229E were used, and cells were stimulated with them.

About this clonotype itself: Its antigen is not identified.

Overall study findings and caveats: The study found median SARS-CoV-2-reactive clonotypes rising from 21 to 38, not significantly.

The Oncomine TCR Beta short-read assay generated sequence data from the DNA of cultured CD4+ T cells. Investigators isolated genomic DNA from cultured CD4+ T cells. TCRdb re-derived calls from the PCR reads in MiXCR, one entry per CDR3 protein. Of some 17,000 distinct CDR3 sequences in the sample, 45% were seen once. The ends were cut back, 4 bases at V and 10 bases at J, with 15 bases in the middle. CDR1 and CDR2 from the germline V gene are MNHEY and SVGAGI. The CDR3 has 13 residues. Treatment of the sample: approximately 9-day PBMC culture with coronavirus spike peptide pools or control peptides (ViraFEST assay).

This material consisted of CD4+ T cells from blood, cultured in vitro, taken before SARS-CoV-2 vaccination. The V call is TRBV6-5, the J call TRBJ2-3; D uncertain. The receptor comes from a human donor who received a COVID-19 vaccine. The CDR3 spells CASSSSPRVAQYF. The CDR3 coding sequence is TGTGCCAGCAGTTCCTCCCCCCGCGTCGCGCAGTATTTT.